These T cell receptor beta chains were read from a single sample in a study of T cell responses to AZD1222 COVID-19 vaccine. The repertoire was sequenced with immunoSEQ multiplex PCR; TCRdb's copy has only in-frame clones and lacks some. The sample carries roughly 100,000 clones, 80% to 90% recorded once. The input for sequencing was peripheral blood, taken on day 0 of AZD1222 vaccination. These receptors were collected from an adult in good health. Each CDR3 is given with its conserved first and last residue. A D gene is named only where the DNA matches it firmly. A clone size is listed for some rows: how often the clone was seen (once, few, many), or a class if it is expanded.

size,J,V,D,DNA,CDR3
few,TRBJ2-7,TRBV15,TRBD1,TGTGCCACCAGCACGGACAGGGCTGCGTACGAGCAGTACTTC,CATSTDRAAYEQYF
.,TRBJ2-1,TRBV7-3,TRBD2,TGTGCCAGCAGCTTATTAGGCGGGGGGAGCAATGAGCAGTTCTTC,CASSLLGGGSNEQFF
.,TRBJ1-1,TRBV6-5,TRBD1,TGTGCCAGCAGTTTCAGTACCGGGACAGGGGCTCCGAACTTT,CASSFSTGTGAPNF
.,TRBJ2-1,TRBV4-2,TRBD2,TGTGCCAGCAGCCAAGATCGAGGACTAGATACCAATGAGCAGTTCTTC,CASSQDRGLDTNEQFF
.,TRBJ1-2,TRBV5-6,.,TGTGCCAGCAGCTTGAAGGGGCTCAGAGGTTATGGCTACACCTTC,CASSLKGLRGYGYTF
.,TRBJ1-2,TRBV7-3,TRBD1,TGTGCCAGCAGCGCGGACAGGAACTATGGCTACACCTTC,CASSADRNYGYTF
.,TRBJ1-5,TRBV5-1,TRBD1,TGCGCCAGCAGATTATCAGGGGGGGACAATCAGCCCCAGCATTTT,CASRLSGGDNQPQHF
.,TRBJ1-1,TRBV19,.,TGTGCCAGTAGTTTTAACACTGAAGCTTTCTTT,CASSFNTEAFF
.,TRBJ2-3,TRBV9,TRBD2,TGTGCCAGCAGCGTAGAGCGGGGGGGCACAGATACGCAGTATTTT,CASSVERGGTDTQYF
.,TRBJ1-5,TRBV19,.,TGTGCCAGTAGTCCCAGGAGACAGGCCCCTGGCAATCAGCCCCAGCATTTT,CASSPRRQAPGNQPQHF
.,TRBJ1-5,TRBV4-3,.,TGCGCCAGCAGCCAAGACAGCATTGGGAATCAGCCCCAGCATTTT,CASSQDSIGNQPQHF
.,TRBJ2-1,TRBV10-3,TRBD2,TGTGCCATCAGTGATGGGACTAGCGGTTACAATGAGCAGTTCTTC,CAISDGTSGYNEQFF
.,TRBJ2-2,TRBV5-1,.,TGCGCCAGCAGCTTGCATATCGGGGGCTCCGGGGAGCTGTTTTTT,CASSLHIGGSGELFF
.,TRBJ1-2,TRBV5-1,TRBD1,TGCGCCAGCAAACCGGGACAGAGGAACTATGGCTACACCTTC,CASKPGQRNYGYTF
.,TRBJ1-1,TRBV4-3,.,TGCGCCAGCAGCCAAGACCTGATTTCGATTTACGCTGAAGCTTTCTTT,CASSQDLISIYAEAFF
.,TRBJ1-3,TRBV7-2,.,TGTGCCAGCAGCTTAGTAGTGGGGGGTGGAAACACCATATATTTT,CASSLVVGGGNTIYF
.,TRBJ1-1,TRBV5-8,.,TGTGCCAGCAGTCCGACTCGACGAGCTTTCTTT,CASSPTRRAFF
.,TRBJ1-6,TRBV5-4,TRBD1,TGTGCCACGGACGCAGGGACAGGGGGGGGTAATTCACCCCTCCACTTT,CATDAGTGGGNSPLHF
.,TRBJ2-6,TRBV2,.,TGTGCCAGCATGGAGACTGGGGCCAACGTCCTGACTTTC,CASMETGANVLTF
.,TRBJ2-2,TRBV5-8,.,TGTGCCAGCAGCTTGGCAGGGGCCGGGGCCGGGGAGCTGTTTTTT,CASSLAGAGAGELFF
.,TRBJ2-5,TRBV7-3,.,TGTGCCAGCAGCCATATGGGGTCCCGGGAGACCCAGTACTTC,CASSHMGSRETQYF
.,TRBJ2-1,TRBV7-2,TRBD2,TGTGCCAGCAGCTTAGCGCAGGTAGCGGGGGGCTCCAATGAGCAGTTCTTC,CASSLAQVAGGSNEQFF
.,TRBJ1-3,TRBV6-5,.,TGTGCCAGCAGTTACTACCAAACGGGAGCTGGAAACACCATATATTTT,CASSYYQTGAGNTIYF
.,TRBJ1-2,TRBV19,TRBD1,TGTGCCAGTGGGGACAGGGGATATGGCTACACCTTC,CASGDRGYGYTF
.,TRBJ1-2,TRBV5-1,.,TGCGCCAGCAGCACCGCTCCGATGTCAGGGACGGGAGGCTACACCTTC,CASSTAPMSGTGGYTF
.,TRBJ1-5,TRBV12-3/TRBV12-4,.,TGTGCCAGCAGTTTCAGAGCCAATCAGCCCCAGCATTTT,CASSFRANQPQHF
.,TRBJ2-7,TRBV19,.,TGTGCCAGTAGTGTCTACCCCGGGGGTACCTACGAGCAGTACTTC,CASSVYPGGTYEQYF
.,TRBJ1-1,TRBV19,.,TGTGCCAGTAGTATGGGGGGAACTGAAGCTTTCTTT,CASSMGGTEAFF
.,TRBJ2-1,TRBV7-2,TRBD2,TGTGCCAGCAGCTCCACGATTAGCGGGGGGTACAATGAGCAGTTCTTC,CASSSTISGGYNEQFF
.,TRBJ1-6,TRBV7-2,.,TGTGCCAGCAGCTCGCACGACATTTGGAATAATTCACCCCTCCACTTT,CASSSHDIWNNSPLHF
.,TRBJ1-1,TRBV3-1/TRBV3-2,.,TGTGCCAGCAGCCATGGGAGGGGCACTGAAGCTTTCTTT,CASSHGRGTEAFF
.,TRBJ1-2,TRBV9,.,TGTGCCAGCAGCGTGGGTGCGGATAACTATGGCTACACCTTC,CASSVGADNYGYTF
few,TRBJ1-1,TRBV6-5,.,TGTGCCAGCAGTTACTCTCCCGGGGCCGAAGCTTTCTTT,CASSYSPGAEAFF
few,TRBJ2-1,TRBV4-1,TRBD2,TGCGCCAGCAGCCACCTCGGACTAGCGGGGGGGCCGGTTAACTACAATGAGCAGTTCTTC,CASSHLGLAGGPVNYNEQFF
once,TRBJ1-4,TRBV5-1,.,TGCGCCAGCAGCTTAGGGGGACCTAATGAAAAACTGTTTTTT,CASSLGGPNEKLFF
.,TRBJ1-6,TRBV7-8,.,TGTGCCAGCAGCTTAGCAATAGAGGGAAGGAATTCACCCCTCCACTTT,CASSLAIEGRNSPLHF
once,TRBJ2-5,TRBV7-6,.,TGTGCCAGCAGCTTAGTTAACTTCCCAGAGACCCAGTACTTC,CASSLVNFPETQYF
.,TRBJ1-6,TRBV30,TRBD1,TGTGCCTGGAGACGGGGGGACAGGACGAATAATTCACCCCTCCACTTT,CAWRRGDRTNNSPLHF
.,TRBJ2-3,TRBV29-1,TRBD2,TGCCGCGGCGGGGGGGCCAGCACAGATACGCAGTATTTT,CRGGGASTDTQYF